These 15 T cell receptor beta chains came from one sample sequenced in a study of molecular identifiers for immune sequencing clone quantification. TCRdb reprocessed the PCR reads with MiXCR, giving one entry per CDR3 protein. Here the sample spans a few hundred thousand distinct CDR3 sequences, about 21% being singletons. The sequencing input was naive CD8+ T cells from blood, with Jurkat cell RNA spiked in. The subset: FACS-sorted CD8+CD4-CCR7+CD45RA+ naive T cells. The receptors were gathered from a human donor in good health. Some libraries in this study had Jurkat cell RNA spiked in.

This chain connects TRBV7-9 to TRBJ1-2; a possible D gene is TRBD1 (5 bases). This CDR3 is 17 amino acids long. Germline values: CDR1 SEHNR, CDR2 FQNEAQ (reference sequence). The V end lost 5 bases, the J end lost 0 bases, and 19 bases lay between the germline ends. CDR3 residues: CASSLDQGLPANYGYTF. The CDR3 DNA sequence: TGTGCCAGCAGCCTCGATCAGGGTCTACCAGCTAACTATGGCTACACCTTC.

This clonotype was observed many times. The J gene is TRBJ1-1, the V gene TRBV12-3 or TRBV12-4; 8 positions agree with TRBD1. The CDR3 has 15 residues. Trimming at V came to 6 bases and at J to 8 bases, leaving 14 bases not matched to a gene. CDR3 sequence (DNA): TGTGCCAGCAGACCGCGCCCCGGACAGGGAGTCGAAGCTTTCTTT. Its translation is CASRPRPGQGVEAFF.

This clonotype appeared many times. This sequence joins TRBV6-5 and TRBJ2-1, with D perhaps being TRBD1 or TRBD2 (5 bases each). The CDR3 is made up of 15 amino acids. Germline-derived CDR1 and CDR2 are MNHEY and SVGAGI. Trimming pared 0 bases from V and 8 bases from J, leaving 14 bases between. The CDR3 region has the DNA TGTGCCAGCAGTTACTCGGGGGAGAGGGCGGATGAGCAGTTCTTC. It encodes CASSYSGERADEQFF.

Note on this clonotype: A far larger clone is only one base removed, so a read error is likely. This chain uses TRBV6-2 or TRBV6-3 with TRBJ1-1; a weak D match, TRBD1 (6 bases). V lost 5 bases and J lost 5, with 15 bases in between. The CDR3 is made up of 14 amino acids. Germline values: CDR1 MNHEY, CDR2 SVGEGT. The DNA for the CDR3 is TGTGCCAGCAGTCCCGGGTCAGGGGTGACTGAAGCTTTCTTT. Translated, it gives CASSPGSGVTEAFF.

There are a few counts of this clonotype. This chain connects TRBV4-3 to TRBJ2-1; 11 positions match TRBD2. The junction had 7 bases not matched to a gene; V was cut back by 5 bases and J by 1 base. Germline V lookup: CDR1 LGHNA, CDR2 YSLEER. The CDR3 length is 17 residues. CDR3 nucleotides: TGCGCCAGCAGCTATCGACTAGCGGGGCCTTCCTACAATGAGCAGTTCTTC. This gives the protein CASSYRLAGPSYNEQFF.

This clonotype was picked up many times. The CDR3 loop is CASSAWSGTSGWNEQFF. The CDR3 DNA reads TGTGCCAGCAGCGCCTGGTCCGGGACTAGCGGTTGGAATGAGCAGTTCTTC. This chain connects TRBV14 to TRBJ2-1; 11 positions agree with TRBD2. CDR3 length equals 17 residues. V lost 5 bases and J lost 7; bases outside the gene matches: 13. CDR1 is SGHDN, CDR2 FVKESK, per germline.

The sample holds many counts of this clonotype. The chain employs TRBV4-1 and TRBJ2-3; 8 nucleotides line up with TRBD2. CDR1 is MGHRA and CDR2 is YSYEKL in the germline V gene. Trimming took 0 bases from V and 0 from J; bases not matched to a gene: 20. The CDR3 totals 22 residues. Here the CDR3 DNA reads TGCGCCAGCAGCCAAGATCCATTATTTTATTGGACTAGCCGCCCTAGCACAGATACGCAGTATTTT. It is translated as CASSQDPLFYWTSRPSTDTQYF.

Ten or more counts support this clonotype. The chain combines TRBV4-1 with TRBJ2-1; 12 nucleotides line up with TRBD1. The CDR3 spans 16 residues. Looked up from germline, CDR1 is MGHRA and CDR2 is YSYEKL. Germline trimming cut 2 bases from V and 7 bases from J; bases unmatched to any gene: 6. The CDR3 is CASSQRGQGALNEQFF. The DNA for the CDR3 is TGCGCCAGCAGCCAAAGGGGACAGGGGGCGTTGAATGAGCAGTTCTTC.

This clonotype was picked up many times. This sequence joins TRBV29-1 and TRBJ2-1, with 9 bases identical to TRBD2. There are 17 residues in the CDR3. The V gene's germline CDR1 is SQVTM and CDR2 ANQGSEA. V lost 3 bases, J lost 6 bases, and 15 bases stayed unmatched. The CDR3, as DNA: TGCAGCGTTGAGGCTAGCGGGACGCCGTTCCTGGTCAATGAGCAGTTCTTC. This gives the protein CSVEASGTPFLVNEQFF.

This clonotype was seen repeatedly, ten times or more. The CDR3 is CASSFGTRPYNEQFF. The CDR3 bases are TGTGCCAGCAGCTTCGGGACTAGGCCATACAATGAGCAGTTCTTC. The chain recombines TRBV11-2 with TRBJ2-1; 8 nucleotides match TRBD2. This CDR3 has 15 amino acids. Germline CDR1 SGHAT, CDR2 FQNNGV. The J segment lost 4 bases and the V segment lost 3 bases, leaving 5 bases of the junction unmatched.

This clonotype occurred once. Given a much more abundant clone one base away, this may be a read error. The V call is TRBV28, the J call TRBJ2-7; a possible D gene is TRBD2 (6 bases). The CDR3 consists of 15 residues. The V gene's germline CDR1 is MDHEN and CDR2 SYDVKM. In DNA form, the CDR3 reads TGTGCCAGCAGTTTCCGCGGGGTGAGGACCTACAAGCAGTACTTC. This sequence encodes CASSFRGVRTYKQYF.

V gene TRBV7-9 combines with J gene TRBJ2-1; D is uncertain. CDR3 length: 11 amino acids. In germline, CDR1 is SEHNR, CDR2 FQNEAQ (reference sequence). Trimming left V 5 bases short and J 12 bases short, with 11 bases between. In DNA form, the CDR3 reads TGTGCCAGCAGCCTAGGGCAGCCGCAGTTCTTC. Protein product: CASSLGQPQFF.

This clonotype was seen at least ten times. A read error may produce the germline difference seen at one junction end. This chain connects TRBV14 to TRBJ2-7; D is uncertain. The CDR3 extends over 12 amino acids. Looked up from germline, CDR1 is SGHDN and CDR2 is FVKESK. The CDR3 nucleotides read TGCGCCAGCAGCCAAGACCGGTACGAGCAGTACTTC. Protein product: CASSQDRYEQYF.

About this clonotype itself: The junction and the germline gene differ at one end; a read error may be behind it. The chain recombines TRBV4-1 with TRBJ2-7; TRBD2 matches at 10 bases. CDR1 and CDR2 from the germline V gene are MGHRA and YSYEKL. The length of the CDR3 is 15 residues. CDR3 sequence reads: CASRESGGGTYGQYF. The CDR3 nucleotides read TGCGCCAGCAGGGAAAGCGGGGGGGGGACCTACGGGCAGTACTTC.

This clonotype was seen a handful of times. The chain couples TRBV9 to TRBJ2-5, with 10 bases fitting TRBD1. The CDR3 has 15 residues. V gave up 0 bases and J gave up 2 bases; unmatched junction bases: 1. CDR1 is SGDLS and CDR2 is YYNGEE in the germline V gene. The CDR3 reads CASSVVGQGQETQYF. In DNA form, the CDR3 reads TGTGCCAGCAGCGTAGTGGGACAGGGGCAAGAGACCCAGTACTTC.